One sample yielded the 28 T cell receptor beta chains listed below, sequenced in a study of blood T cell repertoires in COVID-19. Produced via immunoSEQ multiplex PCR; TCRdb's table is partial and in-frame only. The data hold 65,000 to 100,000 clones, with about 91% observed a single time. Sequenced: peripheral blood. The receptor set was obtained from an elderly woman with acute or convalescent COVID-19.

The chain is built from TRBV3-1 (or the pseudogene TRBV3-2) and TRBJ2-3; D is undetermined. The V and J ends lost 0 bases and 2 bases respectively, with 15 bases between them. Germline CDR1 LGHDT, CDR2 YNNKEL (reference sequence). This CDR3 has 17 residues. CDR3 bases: TGTGCCAGCAGCCAAGATCGGCACTACAAGTTCACAGATACGCAGTATTTT. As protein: CASSQDRHYKFTDTQYF.

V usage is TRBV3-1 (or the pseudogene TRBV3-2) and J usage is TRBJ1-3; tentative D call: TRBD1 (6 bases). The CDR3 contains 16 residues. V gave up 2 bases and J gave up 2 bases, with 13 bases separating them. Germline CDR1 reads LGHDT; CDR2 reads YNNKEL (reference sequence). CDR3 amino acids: CASSQQTGSPGNTIYF. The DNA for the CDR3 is TGTGCCAGCAGCCAACAAACAGGGTCTCCTGGAAACACCATATATTTT.

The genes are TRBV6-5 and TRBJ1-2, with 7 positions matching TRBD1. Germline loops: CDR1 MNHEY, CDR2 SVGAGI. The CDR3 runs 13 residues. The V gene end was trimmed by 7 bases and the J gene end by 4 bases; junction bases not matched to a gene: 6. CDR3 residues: CASNAGTAYGYTF. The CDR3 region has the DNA TGTGCCAGCAACGCGGGGACAGCCTATGGCTACACCTTC.

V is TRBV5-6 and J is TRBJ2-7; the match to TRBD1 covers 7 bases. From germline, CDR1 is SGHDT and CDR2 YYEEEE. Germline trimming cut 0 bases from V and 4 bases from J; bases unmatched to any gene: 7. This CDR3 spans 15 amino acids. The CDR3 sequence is CASSLVTGKDYEQYF. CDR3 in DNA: TGTGCCAGCAGCTTGGTGACAGGGAAGGATTACGAGCAGTACTTC.

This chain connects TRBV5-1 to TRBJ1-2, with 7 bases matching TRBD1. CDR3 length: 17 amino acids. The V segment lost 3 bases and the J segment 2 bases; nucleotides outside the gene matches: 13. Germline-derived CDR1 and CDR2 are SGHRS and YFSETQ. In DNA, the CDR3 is TGCGCCAGCAGCTCCCGGGGTGGAGGGGGCGAAAACTATGGCTACACCTTC. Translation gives CASSSRGGGGENYGYTF.

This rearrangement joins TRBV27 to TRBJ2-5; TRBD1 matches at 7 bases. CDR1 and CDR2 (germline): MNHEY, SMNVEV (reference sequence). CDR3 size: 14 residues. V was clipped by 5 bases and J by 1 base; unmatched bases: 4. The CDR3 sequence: CASSPGQSQETQYF. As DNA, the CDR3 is TGTGCCAGCAGTCCGGGACAGAGCCAAGAGACCCAGTACTTC.

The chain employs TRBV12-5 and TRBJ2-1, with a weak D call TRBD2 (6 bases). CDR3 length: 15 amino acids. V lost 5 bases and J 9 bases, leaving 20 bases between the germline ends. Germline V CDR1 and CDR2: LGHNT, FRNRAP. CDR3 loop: CASGPSWASGSEQFF. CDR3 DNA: TGTGCTAGTGGTCCTTCCTGGGCCTCCGGGAGTGAGCAGTTCTTC.

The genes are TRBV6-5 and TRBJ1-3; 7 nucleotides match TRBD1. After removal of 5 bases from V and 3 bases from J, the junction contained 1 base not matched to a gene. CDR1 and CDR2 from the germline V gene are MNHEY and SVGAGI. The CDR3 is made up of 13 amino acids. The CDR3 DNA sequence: TGTGCCAGCAGTAACAGGGGTGGAAACACCATATATTTT. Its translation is CASSNRGGNTIYF.

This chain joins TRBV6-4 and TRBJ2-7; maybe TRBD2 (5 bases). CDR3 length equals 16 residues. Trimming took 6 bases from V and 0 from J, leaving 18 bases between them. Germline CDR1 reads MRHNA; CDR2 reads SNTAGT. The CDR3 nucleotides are TGTGCCAGCAGCCTCGAGGGCAGTGCCCCCTCCTACGAGCAGTACTTC. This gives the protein CASSLEGSAPSYEQYF.

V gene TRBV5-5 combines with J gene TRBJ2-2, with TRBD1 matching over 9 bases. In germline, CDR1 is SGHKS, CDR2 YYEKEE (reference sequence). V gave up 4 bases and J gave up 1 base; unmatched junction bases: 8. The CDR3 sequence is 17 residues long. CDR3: CASSLLRTGVNTGELFF. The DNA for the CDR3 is TGTGCCAGCAGCCTTTTGCGGACAGGGGTGAACACCGGGGAGCTGTTTTTT. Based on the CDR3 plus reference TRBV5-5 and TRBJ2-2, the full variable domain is DAGVTQSPTHLIKTRGQQVTLRCSPISGHKSVSWYQQVLGQGPQFIFQYYEKEERGRGNFPDRFSARQFPNYSSELNVNALLLGDSALYLCASSLLRTGVNTGELFFGEGSRLTVL.

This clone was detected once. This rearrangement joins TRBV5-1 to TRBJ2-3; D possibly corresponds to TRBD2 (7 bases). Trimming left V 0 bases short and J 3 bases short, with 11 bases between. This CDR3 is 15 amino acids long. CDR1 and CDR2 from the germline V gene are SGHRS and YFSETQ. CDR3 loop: CASSLVAGATDTQYF. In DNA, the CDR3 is TGCGCCAGCAGCTTGGTGGCGGGGGCTACAGATACGCAGTATTTT.

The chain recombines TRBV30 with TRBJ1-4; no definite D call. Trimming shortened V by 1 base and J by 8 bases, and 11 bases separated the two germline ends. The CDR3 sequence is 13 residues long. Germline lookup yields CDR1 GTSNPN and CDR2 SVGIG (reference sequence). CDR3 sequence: CAWSGSLREKLFF. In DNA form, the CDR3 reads TGTGCCTGGAGTGGGAGTCTTAGAGAAAAACTGTTTTTT.

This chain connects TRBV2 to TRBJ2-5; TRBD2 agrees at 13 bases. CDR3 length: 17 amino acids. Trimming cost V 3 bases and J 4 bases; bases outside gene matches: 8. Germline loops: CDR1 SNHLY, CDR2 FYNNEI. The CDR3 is CASSDRTSGSRRETQYF. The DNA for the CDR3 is TGTGCCAGCAGTGACCGGACTAGCGGGAGTCGAAGAGAGACCCAGTACTTC. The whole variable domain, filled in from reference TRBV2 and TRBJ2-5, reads EPEVTQTPSHQVTQMGQEVILRCVPISNHLYFYWYRQILGQKVEFLVSFYNNEISEKSEIFDDQFSVERPDGSNFTLKIRSTKLEDSAMYFCASSDRTSGSRRETQYFGPGTRLLVL.

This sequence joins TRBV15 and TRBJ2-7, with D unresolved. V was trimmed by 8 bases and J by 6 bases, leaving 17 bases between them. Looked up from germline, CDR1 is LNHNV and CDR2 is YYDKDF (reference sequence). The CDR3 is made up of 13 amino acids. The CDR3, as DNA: TGTGCCACCGCGAGGAGACCCGACTCCGAGCAGTACTTC. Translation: CATARRPDSEQYF.

In nucleotides, the CDR3 is TGTGCCAGTAGCAAAGGGGGGGTAAGAACTGAAGCTTTCTTT. Translated: CASSKGGVRTEAFF. The chain combines TRBV19 with TRBJ1-1; D might be TRBD1 (6 bases). V was clipped by 6 bases and J by 5 bases, with 16 bases between them. CDR1 and CDR2 from the germline V gene are LNHDA and SQIVND (reference sequence). The length of the CDR3 is 14 residues.

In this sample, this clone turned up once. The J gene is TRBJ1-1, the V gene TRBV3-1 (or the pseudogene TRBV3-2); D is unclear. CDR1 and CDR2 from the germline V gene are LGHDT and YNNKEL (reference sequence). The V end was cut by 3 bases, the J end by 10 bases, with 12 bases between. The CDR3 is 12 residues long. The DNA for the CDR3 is TGTGCCAGCAGCCACTCAGGAATTGGAGCTTTCTTT. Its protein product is CASSHSGIGAFF.

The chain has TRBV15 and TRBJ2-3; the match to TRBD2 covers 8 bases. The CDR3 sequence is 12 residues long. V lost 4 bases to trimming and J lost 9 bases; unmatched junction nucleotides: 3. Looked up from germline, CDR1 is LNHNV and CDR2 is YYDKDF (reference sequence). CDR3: CATSKTGGTQYF. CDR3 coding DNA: TGTGCCACCAGCAAGACGGGAGGGACGCAGTATTTT.

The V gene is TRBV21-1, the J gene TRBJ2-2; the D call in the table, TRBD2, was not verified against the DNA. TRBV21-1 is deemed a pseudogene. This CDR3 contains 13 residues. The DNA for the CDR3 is TGTGCCAGCAGCCCCCGGAACACCGGGGAGCTGTTTTTT. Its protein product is CASSPRNTGELFF.

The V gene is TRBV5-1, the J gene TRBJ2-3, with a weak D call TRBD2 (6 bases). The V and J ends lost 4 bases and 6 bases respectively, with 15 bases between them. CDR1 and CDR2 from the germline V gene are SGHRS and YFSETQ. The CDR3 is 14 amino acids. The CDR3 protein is CASSQGGGGDTQYF. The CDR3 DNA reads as TGCGCCAGCAGCCAGGGCGGCGGAGGGGATACGCAGTATTTT.

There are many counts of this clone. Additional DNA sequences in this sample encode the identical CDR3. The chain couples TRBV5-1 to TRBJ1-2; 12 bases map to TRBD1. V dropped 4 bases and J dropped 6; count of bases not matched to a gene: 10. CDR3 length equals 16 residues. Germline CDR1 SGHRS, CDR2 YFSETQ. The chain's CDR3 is CASSPTGTGGAHGYTF. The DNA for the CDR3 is TGCGCCAGCAGCCCCACCGGGACAGGGGGCGCCCATGGCTACACCTTC.

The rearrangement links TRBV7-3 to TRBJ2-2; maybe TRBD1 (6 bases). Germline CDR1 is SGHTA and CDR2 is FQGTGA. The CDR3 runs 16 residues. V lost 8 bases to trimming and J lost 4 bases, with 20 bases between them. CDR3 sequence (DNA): TGTGCCAGCTCCCCTCCAGGGGCGGTGGGCACCGGGGAGCTGTTTTTT. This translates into CASSPPGAVGTGELFF.

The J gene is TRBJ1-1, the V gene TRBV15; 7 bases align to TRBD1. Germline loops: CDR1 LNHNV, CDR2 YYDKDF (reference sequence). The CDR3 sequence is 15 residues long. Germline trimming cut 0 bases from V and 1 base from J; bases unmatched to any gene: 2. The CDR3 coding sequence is TGTGCCACCAGCAGAGATGACAGGGAGAACACTGAAGCTTTCTTT. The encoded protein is CATSRDDRENTEAFF.

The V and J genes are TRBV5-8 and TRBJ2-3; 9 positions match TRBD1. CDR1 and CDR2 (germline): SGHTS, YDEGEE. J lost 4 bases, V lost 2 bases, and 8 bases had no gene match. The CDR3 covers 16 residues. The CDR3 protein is CASSFRTGDMADTQYF. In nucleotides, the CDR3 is TGTGCCAGCAGCTTCAGGACAGGGGACATGGCAGATACGCAGTATTTT. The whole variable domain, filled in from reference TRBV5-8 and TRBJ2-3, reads EAGVTQSPTHLIKTRGQQATLRCSPISGHTSVYWYQQALGLGLQFLLWYDEGEERNRGNFPPRFSGRQFPNYSSELNVNALELEDSALYLCASSFRTGDMADTQYFGPGTRLTVL.

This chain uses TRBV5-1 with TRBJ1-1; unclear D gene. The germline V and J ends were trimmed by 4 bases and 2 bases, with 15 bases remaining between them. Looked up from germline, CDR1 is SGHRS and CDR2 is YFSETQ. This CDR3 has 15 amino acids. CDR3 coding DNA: TGCGCCAGCAGCCCTACTCGGGGTGTCAACACTGAAGCTTTCTTT. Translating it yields CASSPTRGVNTEAFF. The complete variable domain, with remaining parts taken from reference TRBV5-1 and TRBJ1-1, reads KAGVTQTPRYLIKTRGQQVTLSCSPISGHRSVSWYQQTPGQGLQFLFEYFSETQRNKGNFPGRFSGRQFSNSRSEMNVSTLELGDSALYLCASSPTRGVNTEAFFGQGTRLTVV.

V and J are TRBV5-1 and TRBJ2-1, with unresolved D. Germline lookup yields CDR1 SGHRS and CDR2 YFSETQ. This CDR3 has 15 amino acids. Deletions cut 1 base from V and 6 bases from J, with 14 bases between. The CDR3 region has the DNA TGCGCCAGCAGCTTGCGGAGTGGCCGCGGCAATGAGCAGTTCTTC. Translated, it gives CASSLRSGRGNEQFF.

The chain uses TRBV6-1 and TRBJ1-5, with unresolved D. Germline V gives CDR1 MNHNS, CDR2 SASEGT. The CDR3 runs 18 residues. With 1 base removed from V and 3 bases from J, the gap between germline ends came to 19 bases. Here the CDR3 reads CASSEVGSWAATNQPQHF. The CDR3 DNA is TGTGCCAGCAGTGAAGTTGGGTCCTGGGCTGCGACCAATCAGCCCCAGCATTTT.

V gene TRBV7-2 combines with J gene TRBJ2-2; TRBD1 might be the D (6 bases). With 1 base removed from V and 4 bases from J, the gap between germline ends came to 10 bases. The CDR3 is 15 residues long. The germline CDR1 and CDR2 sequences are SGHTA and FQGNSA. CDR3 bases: TGTGCCAGCAGCTTAGGAGCAGGGGCCACCGGGGAGCTGTTTTTT. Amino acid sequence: CASSLGAGATGELFF.

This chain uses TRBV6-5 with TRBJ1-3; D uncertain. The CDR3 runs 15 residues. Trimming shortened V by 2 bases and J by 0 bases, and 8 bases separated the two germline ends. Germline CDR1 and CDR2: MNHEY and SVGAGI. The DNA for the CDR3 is TGTGCCAGCAGTTACAGGAGAGGCTCTGGAAACACCATATATTTT. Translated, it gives CASSYRRGSGNTIYF.